Given below is one TCR beta chain in context. The antigen remains unidentified. These data are taken from a study of shared clonotypes between healthy human individuals. On the study more broadly: Used for every donor were three CD4 naive, three CD4 memory, two CD8 naive and one CD8 memory plate.

The assay was immunoSEQ multiplex PCR, and TCRdb's table has in-frame clones only and misses some. The data hold roughly 2,500,000 clones, with over 85% observed a single time. Donors, healthy HIV-negative adults, lacked recent acute infections or vaccinations. Overall study findings and caveats: Naive subsets tended to show greater estimated richness than memory subsets.

The sequencing input was naive CD4+ T cells from PBMCs. The subset was: CD45RA+ positively selected. This TCR was sampled from a young man in good health. Some clones in this sample may be carry-over from other donors' samples.

The CDR3 DNA sequence: TGTGCCAGCAGGGTGGGACCGTACTCCTACAATGAGCAGTTCTTC. Amino acid sequence: CASRVGPYSYNEQFF. The chain joins TRBV2 to TRBJ2-1; D may match TRBD1 or TRBD2 (5 bases each). Deletions cut 6 bases from V and 0 bases from J, with 12 bases between. This CDR3 contains 15 residues. The germline V gene encodes CDR1 SNHLY and CDR2 FYNNEI.